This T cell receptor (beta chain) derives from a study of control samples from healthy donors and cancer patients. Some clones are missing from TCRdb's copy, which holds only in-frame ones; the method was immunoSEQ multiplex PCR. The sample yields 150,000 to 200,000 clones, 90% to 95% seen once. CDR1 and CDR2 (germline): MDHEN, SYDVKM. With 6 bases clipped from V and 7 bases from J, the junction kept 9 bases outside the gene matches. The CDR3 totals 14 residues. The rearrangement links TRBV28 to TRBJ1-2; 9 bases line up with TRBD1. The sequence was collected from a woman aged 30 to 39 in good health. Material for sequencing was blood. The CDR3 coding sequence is TGTGCCAGCAGCCCAAGCCGGACAGGGGTTGGCTACACCTTC. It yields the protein CASSPSRTGVGYTF.